A single sample is the source of the 27 T cell receptor beta chains below, sequenced in a study of PD-1 blockade in classical Hodgkin lymphoma. Following autologous stem cell transplantation, relapse occurred in every patient, and exposure to brentuximab vedotin varied. Assay: immunoSEQ multiplex PCR; the TCRdb copy retains only in-frame clones and omits some. The sample includes some 150,000 clones, 78% of them seen just once. Source: peripheral blood mononuclear cells (PBMCs), taken before the second cycle of nivolumab. The receptors here all came from a human donor with classical Hodgkin lymphoma.

This clone was seen a few times. J is TRBJ2-7 and V is TRBV6-1; D is possibly TRBD1 (6 bases). Germline-derived CDR1 and CDR2 are MNHNS and SASEGT. The CDR3 spans 12 residues. The germline V and J ends were trimmed by 10 bases and 6 bases, with 16 bases remaining between them. CDR3 DNA: TGTGCCACCGCATATGTCAGGGGCGAGCAGTACTTC. This codes for CATAYVRGEQYF.

This chain links TRBV7-3 with TRBJ2-3, with TRBD2 identical over 10 bases. CDR3 length equals 15 residues. Germline values: CDR1 SGHTA, CDR2 FQGTGA. After removal of 2 bases from V and 3 bases from J, the junction contained 2 bases not matched to a gene. The CDR3 reads CASSLLAGVTDTQYF. In DNA, the CDR3 is TGTGCCAGCAGCTTACTAGCGGGGGTGACAGATACGCAGTATTTT.

The rearrangement uses TRBV30 and TRBJ2-7, with 9 bases identical to TRBD2. The CDR3 has 16 residues. Germline V gives CDR1 GTSNPN, CDR2 SVGIG (reference sequence). The V gene end was trimmed by 2 bases and the J gene end by 0 bases; junction bases not matched to a gene: 8. CDR3 bases: TGTGCCTGGAGTTTCCCGTTGACTAGCGGCTCCTACGAGCAGTACTTC. Protein product: CAWSFPLTSGSYEQYF. Filled out from reference TRBV30 and TRBJ2-7, the complete variable domain reads SQTIHQWPATLVQPVGSPLSLECTVEGTSNPNLYWYRQAAGRGLQLLFYSVGIGQISSEVPQNLSASRPQDRQFILSSKKLLLSDSGFYLCAWSFPLTSGSYEQYFGPGTRLTVT.

The rearrangement uses TRBV5-1 and TRBJ1-6, with 9 nucleotides matching TRBD1. J gave up 6 bases and V 3 bases, and 4 bases lay outside the gene matches. The CDR3 covers 15 residues. Per germline, CDR1 SGHRS and CDR2 YFSETQ. For the CDR3, the DNA is TGCGCCAGCAGCTCACAGGGGGCAGGTAATTCACCCCTCCACTTT. This translates into CASSSQGAGNSPLHF.

This clone was observed a few times. J is TRBJ1-2 and V is TRBV6-6; 8 nucleotides align to TRBD1. The CDR3 sequence is 13 residues long. The trim removed 5 bases at V and 6 bases at J, leaving 5 bases unmatched. CDR1 is MNHNY and CDR2 is SVGAGI in the germline V gene (reference sequence). This chain's CDR3 is CASSPGQGHGYTF. CDR3 bases: TGTGCCAGCAGTCCCGGACAGGGCCATGGCTACACCTTC.

This chain joins TRBV6-5 and TRBJ2-2; D is perhaps TRBD1 (5 bases). The CDR3 is 14 amino acids. Trimming removed 5 bases at V and 5 bases at J, with 12 bases between. Germline CDR1 MNHEY, CDR2 SVGAGI. The CDR3 protein is CASSQQALTGELFF. The CDR3 nucleotides read TGTGCCAGCAGTCAACAGGCACTAACCGGGGAGCTGTTTTTT.

The rearrangement uses TRBV7-9 and TRBJ2-2; 7 positions match TRBD2. Germline CDR1 SEHNR, CDR2 FQNEAQ (reference sequence). The CDR3 sequence is 16 residues long. J lost 6 bases, V lost 2 bases, and 9 bases had no gene match. CDR3 sequence reads: CASSLLAGLGPGELFF. DNA for the CDR3: TGTGCCAGCAGCTTATTAGCGGGCCTAGGTCCCGGGGAGCTGTTTTTT.

V is TRBV6-5 and J is TRBJ2-7; possible D gene TRBD1, 5 bases. The V end lost 4 bases, the J end lost 4 bases, and 14 bases lay between the germline ends. Germline V gives CDR1 MNHEY, CDR2 SVGAGI. The CDR3 is 14 amino acids. In DNA form, the CDR3 reads TGTGCCAGCAGTTTGGAACAGGTCTCTTACGAGCAGTACTTC. Translating it yields CASSLEQVSYEQYF.

On this clone itself: A single base separates this from a much larger clone, so it may be a read error. CDR3 amino acids: CASNQPQHF. Here the CDR3 DNA reads TGTGCCAGCAATCAGCCCCAGCATTTT. The V call is TRBV27, the J call TRBJ1-5; D gene ambiguous. Germline V lookup: CDR1 MNHEY, CDR2 SMNVEV (reference sequence). V dropped 7 bases and J dropped 5 bases, with 0 bases sitting between them. This CDR3 has 9 residues.

The chain is built from TRBV7-8 and TRBJ1-2; 12 nucleotides line up with TRBD1. CDR3 length: 15 residues. The germline gives CDR1 SGHVS, CDR2 FQNEAQ. With V trimmed by 5 bases and J by 8 bases, 9 bases remained unmatched. CDR3 coding DNA: TGTGCCAGCAGCAAACCGGGACAGGGGGCAAGGGGCTACACCTTC. This sequence encodes CASSKPGQGARGYTF.

The genes are TRBV18 and TRBJ1-1; no definite D call. The V gene lost 3 bases and the J gene lost 0 bases, with 11 bases spanning the gap. Germline values: CDR1 KGHSH, CDR2 LQKENI. This CDR3 contains 15 residues. Here the CDR3 DNA reads TGTGCCAGCTCACCTCCGGATGGGATGAACACTGAAGCTTTCTTT. This gives the protein CASSPPDGMNTEAFF.

The chain recombines TRBV6-6 with TRBJ1-2; D may be TRBD1 (6 bases). The CDR3 contains 16 residues. V dropped 4 bases and J dropped 2 bases, with 17 bases sitting between them. CDR1 is MNHNY and CDR2 is SVGAGI in the germline V gene (reference sequence). The CDR3 is CASSSFHGGANYGYTF. The CDR3 DNA follows: TGTGCCAGCAGTTCTTTCCATGGGGGCGCAAACTATGGCTACACCTTC.

The CDR3 here is CASSPLYIGQGAFGGELFF. CDR3 nucleotides: TGTGCCAGCTCACCACTCTATATCGGACAGGGGGCATTCGGCGGGGAGCTGTTTTTT. This chain connects TRBV18 to TRBJ2-2; 11 positions match TRBD1. Germline-derived CDR1 and CDR2 are KGHSH and LQKENI. J lost 7 bases, V lost 1 base, and 14 bases had no gene match. This CDR3 has 19 amino acids.

The chain combines TRBV25-1 with TRBJ2-5; TRBD2 is a possible D gene (6 bases). Trimming took off 2 bases at V and 5 bases at J, with 18 bases between the two ends. The CDR3 has 16 amino acids. CDR1 is MGHDK and CDR2 is SYGVNS in the germline V gene. This CDR3 reads CASSEHGTHMGETQYF. In DNA form, the CDR3 reads TGTGCCAGCAGTGAACACGGGACTCACATGGGGGAGACCCAGTACTTC.

J is TRBJ1-1 and V is TRBV28; TRBD1 might be the D (6 bases). Germline V gives CDR1 MDHEN, CDR2 SYDVKM. CDR3 length: 14 residues. Deletions cut 6 bases from V and 0 bases from J, with 11 bases between. CDR3 amino acids: CASSIGQLNTEAFF. In DNA, the CDR3 is TGTGCCAGCAGCATCGGACAGTTGAACACTGAAGCTTTCTTT.

This clone is deemed medium-sized (0.01 to 0.1%). The chain links TRBV18 to TRBJ1-1, with D tentatively TRBD1 (5 bases). The CDR3 is 14 amino acids. The V and J ends lost 3 bases and 1 base respectively, with 9 bases between them. CDR1 and CDR2 from the germline V gene are KGHSH and LQKENI. The CDR3 bases are TGTGCCAGCTCACCGACAGTTCAGAACACTGAAGCTTTCTTT. Translating it yields CASSPTVQNTEAFF.

This sequence joins TRBV11-3 and TRBJ2-2, with D perhaps TRBD2 (6 bases). CDR3 length: 15 amino acids. The germline gives CDR1 SGHNT, CDR2 YENEEA. Trimming took 3 bases from V and 4 from J, leaving 12 bases between them. In nucleotides, the CDR3 is TGTGCCAGCAGCTTTGGAGGGACGGGCACCGGGGAGCTGTTTTTT. Protein: CASSFGGTGTGELFF.

V and J are TRBV7-8 and TRBJ2-1; possible D gene TRBD2, 5 bases. Germline loops: CDR1 SGHVS, CDR2 FQNEAQ. The CDR3 spans 11 residues. V was pared by 5 bases and J by 8 bases, with 7 bases between. CDR3 in amino acids: CASSPGDEQFF. The DNA for the CDR3 is TGTGCCAGCAGCCCCGGGGATGAGCAGTTCTTC.

There are many counts of this clone. This chain connects TRBV4-2 to TRBJ2-7; 10 bases are a match to TRBD1. V lost 3 bases and J lost 5; bases outside the gene matches: 4. Germline-derived CDR1 and CDR2 are LGHNA and YNFKEQ. The CDR3 has 14 residues. This chain's CDR3 is CASSQTGGRDEQYF. CDR3 nucleotides: TGTGCCAGCAGCCAGACAGGGGGCCGGGACGAGCAGTACTTC.

V usage is TRBV6-5 and J usage is TRBJ1-5; D ambiguous. There are 15 residues in the CDR3. The germline V gene has CDR1 MNHEY and CDR2 SVGAGI. V was cut by 6 bases and J by 2 bases, with 14 bases left in between. CDR3 coding DNA: TGTGCCAGCAGCCTAGGATATGGTGGCAATCAGCCCCAGCATTTT. This sequence encodes CASSLGYGGNQPQHF.

The chain carries TRBV5-1 and TRBJ1-1; a weak D match, TRBD1 (5 bases). V was cut by 4 bases and J by 4 bases, with 17 bases left in between. Germline V gives CDR1 SGHRS, CDR2 YFSETQ. The CDR3 contains 15 residues. The CDR3 DNA sequence: TGCGCCAGCAGCCGCTCGGGGGGAATGATCACTGAAGCTTTCTTT. This codes for CASSRSGGMITEAFF.

The chain employs TRBV18 and TRBJ2-5, with D possibly TRBD1 on 6 matching bases. This CDR3 has 14 residues. V was pared by 3 bases and J by 3 bases, with 11 bases between. From germline, CDR1 is KGHSH and CDR2 LQKENI. The CDR3: CASSPLAGEETQYF. For the CDR3, the DNA is TGTGCCAGCTCACCTTTGGCAGGGGAAGAGACCCAGTACTTC.

The chain joins TRBV4-2 to TRBJ2-3; 9 positions match TRBD2. The CDR3 is made up of 16 amino acids. Germline V gene sequence: CDR1 LGHNA, CDR2 YNFKEQ. The ends lost 0 bases at V and 4 bases at J; junction bases unmatched: 5. The CDR3 region has the DNA TGTGCCAGCAGCCAAGATCCAGCGGGGGGAGCAGATACGCAGTATTTT. Translation: CASSQDPAGGADTQYF.

The chain carries TRBV9 and TRBJ2-7, with D unclear. CDR1 is SGDLS and CDR2 is YYNGEE in the germline V gene. Deletions cut 7 bases from V and 3 bases from J, with 11 bases between. This CDR3 spans 12 amino acids. In nucleotides, the CDR3 is TGTGCCAGCGGGGAAGGTGGCTACGAGCAGTACTTC. It specifies CASGEGGYEQYF.

V and J are TRBV15 and TRBJ1-1; tentative D call: TRBD1 (5 bases). From germline, CDR1 is LNHNV and CDR2 YYDKDF (reference sequence). This CDR3 has 16 residues. V was cut by 8 bases and J by 4 bases, with 23 bases left in between. In DNA, the CDR3 is TGTGCCACCTCCCTCGGGTCGGCCAGGGACGGCACTGAAGCTTTCTTT. Translating it yields CATSLGSARDGTEAFF.

This clone was counted ten times or more. The chain couples TRBV5-1 to TRBJ2-2, with TRBD1 identical over 10 bases. The CDR3 spans 15 residues. Germline assignment: CDR1 SGHRS and CDR2 YFSETQ. Trimming took 4 bases from V and 6 from J; bases not matched to a gene: 6. This CDR3 reads CASSADRGRAGELFF. CDR3 DNA sequence: TGCGCCAGCAGCGCAGACAGGGGGCGGGCCGGGGAGCTGTTTTTT. Full variable domain (remainder filled in from reference TRBV5-1 and TRBJ2-2): KAGVTQTPRYLIKTRGQQVTLSCSPISGHRSVSWYQQTPGQGLQFLFEYFSETQRNKGNFPGRFSGRQFSNSRSEMNVSTLELGDSALYLCASSADRGRAGELFFGEGSRLTVL.

This clone was counted once. The V and J genes are TRBV10-3 and TRBJ2-3; 8 positions match TRBD2. Trimming cost V 7 bases and J 3 bases; bases outside gene matches: 9. The CDR3 has 15 amino acids. Germline lookup yields CDR1 ENHRY and CDR2 SYGVKD. CDR3: CAIKGVGGATDTQYF. The DNA for the CDR3 is TGTGCCATCAAGGGTGTCGGGGGGGCAACAGATACGCAGTATTTT.